A single sample gave rise to the 14 T cell receptor beta chains below, sequenced in a study of cytomegalovirus exposure and HLA in healthy donors. The PCR contained 60 Vbeta and 13 Jbeta primers. The assay was immunoSEQ multiplex PCR, and TCRdb's table has in-frame clones only and misses some. The sample holds tens of thousands of clones. The sequenced sample was PBMCs. These receptors came from a man aged 50-59 years in good health and CMV-seropositive.

The V gene is TRBV9, the J gene TRBJ2-5; 9 bases fit TRBD1. This CDR3 is built from 16 residues. Germline CDR1 and CDR2: SGDLS and YYNGEE. Losses at the gene ends were 0 bases for V and 1 base for J; bases not matched to a gene: 4. The CDR3 loop is CASSVEDRGFQETQYF. In DNA form, the CDR3 reads TGTGCCAGCAGCGTAGAGGACAGGGGATTCCAAGAGACCCAGTACTTC.

V and J are TRBV27 and TRBJ2-4; 7 nucleotides match TRBD2. This CDR3 comprises 16 residues. Per the germline V gene, CDR1 is MNHEY and CDR2 is SMNVEV (reference sequence). The trim removed 4 bases at V and 0 bases at J, leaving 6 bases unmatched. CDR3 in DNA: TGTGCCAGCAGTTCTAACAGCGGGATAGCCAAAAACATTCAGTACTTC. Translation: CASSSNSGIAKNIQYF.

The chain uses TRBV7-2 and TRBJ2-1; 7 positions agree with TRBD1. The CDR3 spans 13 residues. V shed 5 bases, J shed 7 bases, and the junction held 5 bases outside the gene matches. Germline V gene sequence: CDR1 SGHTA, CDR2 FQGNSA. The CDR3 nucleotides read TGTGCCAGCAGCACCTACAGGGGAAATGAGCAGTTCTTC. It is translated as CASSTYRGNEQFF.

This chain uses TRBV19 with TRBJ1-1; TRBD1 might be the D (6 bases). CDR1 LNHDA and CDR2 SQIVND come from the germline V gene (reference sequence). V was trimmed by 3 bases and J by 4 bases, leaving 21 bases between them. There are 17 residues in the CDR3. CDR3: CASSMRGGTGGSTEAFF. The CDR3 DNA reads as TGTGCCAGTAGTATGAGAGGGGGAACGGGGGGTTCCACTGAAGCTTTCTTT.

The chain is built from TRBV7-6 and TRBJ1-1; D is unclear. The CDR3 has 13 residues. Looked up from germline, CDR1 is SGHVS and CDR2 is FNYEAQ. The germline V and J ends were trimmed by 0 bases and 5 bases, with 7 bases remaining between them. CDR3 loop: CASSLAAGTEAFF. The CDR3 DNA is TGTGCCAGCAGCTTAGCGGCGGGGACTGAAGCTTTCTTT.

This sequence joins TRBV7-2 and TRBJ1-1; possibly TRBD1 for D (5 bases). Trimming pared 6 bases from V and 1 base from J, leaving 9 bases between. Germline lookup yields CDR1 SGHTA and CDR2 FQGNSA. CDR3 length: 13 amino acids. The CDR3 DNA follows: TGTGCCAGCAGAGCGCAGGGGAACACTGAAGCTTTCTTT. Protein product: CASRAQGNTEAFF.

This chain joins TRBV7-2 and TRBJ2-5; weak D call: TRBD2 (5 bases). In germline, CDR1 is SGHTA, CDR2 FQGNSA. The CDR3 extends over 16 amino acids. V was clipped by 0 bases and J by 2 bases, with 13 bases between them. CDR3 DNA: TGTGCCAGCAGCTTAGCCCCGTGGAGGCGACAAGAGACCCAGTACTTC. Its protein is CASSLAPWRRQETQYF.

V usage is TRBV29-1 and J usage is TRBJ2-2, with D maybe TRBD2 (5 bases). CDR1 and CDR2 from the germline V gene are SQVTM and ANQGSEA. CDR3 length: 16 amino acids. Trimming removed 1 base at V and 0 bases at J, with 12 bases between. CDR3 residues: CSVEGEAAANTGELFF. The CDR3 nucleotides are TGCAGCGTTGAAGGGGAAGCGGCCGCGAACACCGGGGAGCTGTTTTTT.

The V gene is TRBV15, the J gene TRBJ2-1, with D maybe TRBD2 (7 bases). V was cut by 5 bases and J by 5 bases, with 19 bases left in between. From germline, CDR1 is LNHNV and CDR2 YYDKDF (reference sequence). The CDR3 runs 16 residues. The CDR3 reads CATSRRGAGPDNEQFF. The CDR3 nucleotides read TGTGCCACCAGCCGACGGGGGGCGGGACCCGACAATGAGCAGTTCTTC.

V is TRBV7-3 and J is TRBJ2-3; possible D gene TRBD2, 6 bases. V lost 7 bases and J 1 base, leaving 15 bases between the germline ends. Looked up from germline, CDR1 is SGHTA and CDR2 is FQGTGA. This CDR3 is built from 15 residues. This CDR3 reads CASNLGWGGTDTQYF. The CDR3 DNA reads as TGTGCCAGCAACCTAGGGTGGGGGGGCACAGATACGCAGTATTTT.

This chain joins TRBV30 and TRBJ2-7; a weak D match, TRBD1 (6 bases). Trimming pared 2 bases from V and 4 bases from J, leaving 9 bases between. Germline CDR1 reads GTSNPN; CDR2 reads SVGIG (reference sequence). CDR3 size: 12 residues. The CDR3 bases are TGTGCCTGGAGTTCAGGGGAGTACGAGCAGTACTTC. Its translation: CAWSSGEYEQYF.

The chain recombines TRBV11-2 with TRBJ1-1; maybe TRBD1 (5 bases). This CDR3 comprises 13 residues. Germline CDR1 SGHAT, CDR2 FQNNGV. V lost 5 bases to trimming and J lost 10 bases, with 17 bases between them. This CDR3 is CASSDGRGGIAFF. The DNA of the CDR3 is TGTGCCAGCAGCGACGGTAGGGGAGGTATAGCTTTCTTT.

The gene calls are TRBV5-5 and TRBJ2-1; TRBD2 matches at 8 bases. V dropped 4 bases and J dropped 9; count of bases not matched to a gene: 3. CDR1 is SGHKS, CDR2 YYEKEE, per germline (reference sequence). CDR3 size: 12 residues. The CDR3 is CASSPLAGEQFF. The CDR3 bases are TGTGCCAGCAGCCCCCTAGCGGGTGAGCAGTTCTTC.

The chain links TRBV15 to TRBJ1-5; possibly TRBD1 for D (5 bases). V was cut by 0 bases and J by 7 bases, with 13 bases left in between. Germline lookup yields CDR1 LNHNV and CDR2 YYDKDF (reference sequence). The CDR3 contains 15 residues. In DNA, the CDR3 is TGTGCCACCAGCAGAGATGGGGGGGGTTGGCAGCCCCAGCATTTT. Protein sequence: CATSRDGGGWQPQHF.